This T cell receptor (beta chain) was sequenced in a study of identical twins. Study results and limitations: Because invariant MAIT and iNKT cells could be present, zero-insertion analyses could be partly confounded.

TCRdb redid the calling of the 5' RACE reads with MiXCR, one entry per CDR3 protein. The table shows a few hundred thousand distinct CDR3 sequences, with over 8.5% occurring only once. Trimming cost V 4 bases and J 1 base, with 17 bases left between them. This CDR3 has 17 residues. The germline V gene has CDR1 SGDLS and CDR2 YYNGEE. Of note for this clonotype: Its antigen is still unknown.

Separately, the same data were catalogued under a study of yellow fever vaccine responses in identical twins.

V usage is TRBV9 and J usage is TRBJ2-2; D could derive from TRBD1 or TRBD2 (6 bases each). Sequencing used PBMCs. This receptor was identified in a woman aged 18 to 35 in good health. CDR3: CASSKGGSVQNTGELFF. In DNA, the CDR3 is TGTGCCAGCAGCAAAGGGGGGTCAGTCCAGAACACCGGGGAGCTGTTTTTT.